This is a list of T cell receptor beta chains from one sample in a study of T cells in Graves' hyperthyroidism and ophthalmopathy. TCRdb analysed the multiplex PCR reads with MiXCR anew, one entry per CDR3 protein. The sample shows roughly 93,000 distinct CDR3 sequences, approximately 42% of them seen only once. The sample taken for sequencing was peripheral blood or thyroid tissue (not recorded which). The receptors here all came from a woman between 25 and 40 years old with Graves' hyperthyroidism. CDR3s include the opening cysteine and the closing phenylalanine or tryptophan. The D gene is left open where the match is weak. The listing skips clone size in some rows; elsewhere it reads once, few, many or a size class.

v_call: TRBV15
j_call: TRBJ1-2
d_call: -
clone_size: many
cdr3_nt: TGTGCCACCAGCAGAGAGGTGGGGACGGGGGGCTACACCTTC
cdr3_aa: CATSREVGTGGYTF

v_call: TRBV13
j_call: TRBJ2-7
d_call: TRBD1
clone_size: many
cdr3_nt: TGTGCCAGCAGTCCTCACGGGACAGGGTACTCCTACGAGCAGTACTTC
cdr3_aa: CASSPHGTGYSYEQYF

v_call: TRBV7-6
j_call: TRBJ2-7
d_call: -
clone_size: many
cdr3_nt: TGTGCCAGCAGCCCCCATGAGAGGGGGGGCTCCTACGAGCAGTACTTC
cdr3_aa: CASSPHERGGSYEQYF

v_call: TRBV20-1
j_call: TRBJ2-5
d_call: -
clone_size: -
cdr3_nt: TGCAGTGCTAAGCCAGGGAACCAAGAGACCCAGTACTTC
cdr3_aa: CSAKPGNQETQYF

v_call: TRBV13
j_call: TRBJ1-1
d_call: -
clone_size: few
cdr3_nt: TGTGCCAGCAGTCGGGCCGGAGGGGTCACTGAAGCTTTCTTT
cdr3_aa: CASSRAGGVTEAFF

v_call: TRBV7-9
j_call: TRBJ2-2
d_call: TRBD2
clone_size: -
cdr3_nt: TGTGCCAGCAGCTTGTTTTGCGGCGGGAGGGCGAACACCGGGGAGCTGTTTTTT
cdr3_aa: CASSLFCGGRANTGELFF

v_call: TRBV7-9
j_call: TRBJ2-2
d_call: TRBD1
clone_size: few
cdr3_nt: TGTGCCAGCAGCTCCCCGGGACAGACGAACACCGGGGAGCTGTTTTTT
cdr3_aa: CASSSPGQTNTGELFF

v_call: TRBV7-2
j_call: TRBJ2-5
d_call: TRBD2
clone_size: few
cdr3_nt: TGTGCCAGCAGCTTAGAGGGACTAGCGGGAAGAAAGACCCAGTACTTC
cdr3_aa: CASSLEGLAGRKTQYF

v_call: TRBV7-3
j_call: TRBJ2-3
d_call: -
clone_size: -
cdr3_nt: TGTGCCAGCAGCCAAGGCGATGGAGATACGCAGTATTTT
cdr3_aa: CASSQGDGDTQYF

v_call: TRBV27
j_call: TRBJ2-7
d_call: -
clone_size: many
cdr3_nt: TGTGCCAGCAGTAGACAGCGCCTTGTGGAGCAGTACTTC
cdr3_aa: CASSRQRLVEQYF

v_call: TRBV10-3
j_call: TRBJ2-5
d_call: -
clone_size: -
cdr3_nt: TGTGCCACGAAAGGGGACGGGAGAGAGACCCAGTACTTC
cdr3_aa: CATKGDGRETQYF

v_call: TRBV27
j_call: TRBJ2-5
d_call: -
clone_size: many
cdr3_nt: TGTGCCAGCCTAGGCGCGGGGGAGACCCAGTACTTC
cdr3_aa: CASLGAGETQYF

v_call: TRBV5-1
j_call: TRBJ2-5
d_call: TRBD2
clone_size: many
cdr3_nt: TGCGCCAGCAGGCCTATAGCGGGAGGGCAAGAGACCCAGTACTTC
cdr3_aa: CASRPIAGGQETQYF

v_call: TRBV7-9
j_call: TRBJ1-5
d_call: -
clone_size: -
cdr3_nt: TGTGCCAGCAGCTTAGTTAGCAGCTTCGAGATCGATCAGCCCCAGCATTTT
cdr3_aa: CASSLVSSFEIDQPQHF

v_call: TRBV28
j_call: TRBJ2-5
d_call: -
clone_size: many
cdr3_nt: TGTGCCAGCAGTGCGCGGGACATGTCCCAAGAGACCCAGTACTTC
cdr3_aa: CASSARDMSQETQYF

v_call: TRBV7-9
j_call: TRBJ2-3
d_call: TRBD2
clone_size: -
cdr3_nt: TGTGCCAGCAGCTACCCTAGCGGGAGTATGTCGGGCACAGATACGCAGTATTTT
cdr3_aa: CASSYPSGSMSGTDTQYF

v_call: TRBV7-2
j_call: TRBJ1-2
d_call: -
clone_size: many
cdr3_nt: TGTGCCAGCAGCCCGACAGTCTTCTATGGCTACACCTTC
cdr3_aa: CASSPTVFYGYTF

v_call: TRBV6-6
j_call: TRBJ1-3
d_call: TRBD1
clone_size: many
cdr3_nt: TGTGCCAGCAGTTGGGGACAGAACTCTGGAAACACCATATATTTT
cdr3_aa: CASSWGQNSGNTIYF

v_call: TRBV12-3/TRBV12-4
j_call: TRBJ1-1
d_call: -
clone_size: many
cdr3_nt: TGTGCCAGCAGTTTACAGGACAGAACTGGAGCTTTCTTT
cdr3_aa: CASSLQDRTGAFF

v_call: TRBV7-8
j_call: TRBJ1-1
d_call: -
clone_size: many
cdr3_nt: TGTGCCAGCAGCTTAGTAGGGGGGGTGAACACTGAAGCTTTCTTT
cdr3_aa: CASSLVGGVNTEAFF